The clone carrying this T cell receptor beta chain was counted between two and nine times. Antigen: not known. This sample is drawn from a study of blood T cells in healthy people across ages. Study-level information: Template switching retrieved approximately one barcoded beta molecule for each two T cells. Study observations and caveats: Observed TCR beta diversity per million T cells went down as age went up. This fall followed a roughly linear course with age.

Losses at the gene ends were 0 bases for V and 2 bases for J; bases not matched to a gene: 5. The CDR3 extends over 16 amino acids. Each donor's blood draw was around 10 milliliters of peripheral blood. The use of a sample-barcoded 5' primer and a J-beta primer mix characterized a second PCR of roughly 6 to 11 cycles. Sequencing of every sample gave 2.5 million or more CDR3-containing paired-end reads. TCRdb itself ran the 5' RACE reads through MiXCR, one entry per CDR3 protein. The repertoire holds 1.5 million or so distinct CDR3 sequences, with roughly two fifths as singletons. This clonotype was sampled from a woman under 30 in good health. The V gene is TRBV12-3 or TRBV12-4, the J gene TRBJ2-5; TRBD1 aligns across 8 bases. The sequenced sample consisted of blood. In nucleotides, the CDR3 is TGTGCCAGCAGTTTAGCAGGGGACAGGCTACAAGAGACCCAGTACTTC. Its translation is CASSLAGDRLQETQYF.